These T cell receptor beta chains were read from a single sample in a study of cytomegalovirus exposure and HLA in healthy donors. TCRdb keeps only in-frame clones here, not all; method: immunoSEQ multiplex PCR. The table has some 200,000 clones, roughly four fifths seen once. Sequences were obtained from PBMCs. These receptors were taken from a young woman in good health and CMV-seronegative. CDR3s include the opening cysteine and the closing phenylalanine or tryptophan. A D gene is named only where the DNA matches it firmly. A clone size is listed for some rows: how often the clone was seen (once, few, many), or a class if it is expanded.

TRBD2 | TRBJ2-3 | - | TRBV29-1 | TGCAGCGTGAGCTCAACTGGACTAGCGGGAGATCCTCCAGATACGCAGTATTTT | CSVSSTGLAGDPPDTQYF
TRBD2 | TRBJ2-2 | - | TRBV9 | TGTGCCAGCAGCGAGGTAGGGACTAGCGGAAACACCGGGGAGCTGTTTTTT | CASSEVGTSGNTGELFF
TRBD1 | TRBJ1-5 | few | TRBV10-1 | TGCGCCAGCAGACGACAGGGGGCTGCAGTTCAGCCCCAGCATTTT | CASRRQGAAVQPQHF
TRBD1 | TRBJ2-7 | - | TRBV27 | TGTGCCAGCAGGGCCGGGACAGATGACTACGAGCAGTACTTC | CASRAGTDDYEQYF
TRBD2 | TRBJ2-1 | - | TRBV30 | TGTGGTGCTAGCGGGTCCTACAATGAGCAGTTCTTC | CGASGSYNEQFF
TRBD1 | TRBJ2-2 | - | TRBV5-4 | TGTGCCAGCAGCTTACAGGGGGCGATGGGGACCGGGGAGCTGTTTTTT | CASSLQGAMGTGELFF
- | TRBJ2-2 | - | TRBV28 | TGTGCCAGCAGCCTAACTAGCAACACCGGGGAGCTGTTTTTT | CASSLTSNTGELFF
- | TRBJ1-4 | - | TRBV7-2 | TGTGCCAGCAGCTTAAATGGGGGGGAAAATGAAAAACTGTTTTTT | CASSLNGGENEKLFF
- | TRBJ1-5 | - | TRBV19 | TGTGCCAGTAGTATAAAAAGGGGTATGGGCAATCAGCCCCAGCATTTT | CASSIKRGMGNQPQHF
- | TRBJ2-2 | - | TRBV30 | TGTGCCTGGAGTGTTCTAACGAACACCGGGGAGCTGTTTTTT | CAWSVLTNTGELFF